The clone carrying this TCR beta chain was counted only a few times. This sample was included in a study of blood T cell repertoires in COVID-19. Study in general: Some COVID-19 samples were acute and others convalescent; all came from the United States, Italy and Spain. Nucleic acid was either cDNA or gDNA, and it came from T cells, B-cell-depleted T cells, or PBMCs.

Trimming removed 6 bases from V and 1 base from J; junction bases left unmatched: 2. The CDR3 runs 14 residues. Germline assignment: CDR1 ENHRY and CDR2 SYGVKD. Authors' processing steps: It was from reference gene primer amplification that nucleated cell counts were estimated. Some clones are missing from TCRdb's copy, which holds only in-frame ones; the method was immunoSEQ multiplex PCR. The V and J calls and clone size were taken over from that table, and D and trimming were inferred from the DNA. In the table there are 130,000 to 150,000 clones, 65% to 80% of which are singletons. V usage is TRBV10-3 and J usage is TRBJ2-3; TRBD1 agrees at 9 bases. Sequencing was carried out using peripheral blood. The receptor was isolated from a man older than 75 with acute or convalescent COVID-19. Written as DNA, the CDR3 is TGTGCCATCAGGGGACAGGGCCGCACAGATACGCAGTATTTT. Translation: CAIRGQGRTDTQYF.